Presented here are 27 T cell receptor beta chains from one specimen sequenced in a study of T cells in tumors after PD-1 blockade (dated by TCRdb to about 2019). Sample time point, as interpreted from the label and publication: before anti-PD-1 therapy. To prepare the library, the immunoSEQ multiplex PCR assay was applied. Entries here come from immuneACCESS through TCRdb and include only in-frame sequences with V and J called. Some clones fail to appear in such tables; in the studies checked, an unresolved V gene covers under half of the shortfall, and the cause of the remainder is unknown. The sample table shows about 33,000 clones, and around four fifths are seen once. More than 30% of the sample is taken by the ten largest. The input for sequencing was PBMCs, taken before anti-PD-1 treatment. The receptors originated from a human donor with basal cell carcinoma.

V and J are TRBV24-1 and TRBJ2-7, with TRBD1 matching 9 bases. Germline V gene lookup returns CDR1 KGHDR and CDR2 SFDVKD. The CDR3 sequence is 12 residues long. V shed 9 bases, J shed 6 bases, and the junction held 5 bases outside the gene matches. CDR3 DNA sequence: TGTGCCACCCGGGACAGGGCGGGCGAGCAGTACTTC. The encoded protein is CATRDRAGEQYF.

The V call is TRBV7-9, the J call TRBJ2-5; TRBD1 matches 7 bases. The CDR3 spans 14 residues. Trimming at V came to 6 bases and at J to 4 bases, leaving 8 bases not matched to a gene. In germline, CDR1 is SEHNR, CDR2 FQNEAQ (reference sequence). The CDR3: CASSYGQAGETQYF. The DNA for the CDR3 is TGTGCCAGCAGTTACGGACAGGCGGGAGAGACCCAGTACTTC.

In DNA form, the CDR3 reads TGTGCCAGCAGTCCTCTGAGGCAGGGAAGCACTGAAGCTTTCTTT. Amino acid sequence: CASSPLRQGSTEAFF. V gene TRBV27 combines with J gene TRBJ1-1, with a tentative D call TRBD1 (5 bases). Per germline, CDR1 MNHEY and CDR2 SMNVEV (reference sequence). This CDR3 region has 15 residues. V dropped 5 bases and J dropped 4 bases, with 17 bases sitting between them.

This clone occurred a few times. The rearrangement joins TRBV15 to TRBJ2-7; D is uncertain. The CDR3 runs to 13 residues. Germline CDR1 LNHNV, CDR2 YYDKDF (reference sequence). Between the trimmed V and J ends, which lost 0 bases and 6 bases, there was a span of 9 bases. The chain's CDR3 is CATSRDPSSEQYF. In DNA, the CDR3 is TGTGCCACCAGCAGAGATCCCTCGAGCGAGCAGTACTTC.

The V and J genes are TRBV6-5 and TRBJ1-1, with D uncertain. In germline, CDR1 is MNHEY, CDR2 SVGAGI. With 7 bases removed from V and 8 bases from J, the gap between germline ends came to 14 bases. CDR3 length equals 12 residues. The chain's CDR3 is CASTRTSGEAFF. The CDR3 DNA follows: TGTGCCAGCACCAGAACCTCCGGGGAAGCTTTCTTT.

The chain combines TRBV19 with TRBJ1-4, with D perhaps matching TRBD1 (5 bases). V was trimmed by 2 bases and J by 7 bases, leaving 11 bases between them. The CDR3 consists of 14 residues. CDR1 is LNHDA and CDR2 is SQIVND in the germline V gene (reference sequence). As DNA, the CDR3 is TGTGCCAGTAGTATAAGGGGTGACGGTGAAAAACTGTTTTTT. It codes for CASSIRGDGEKLFF.

In DNA, the CDR3 is TGTGCCACAGACCCGAACACCGGGGAGCTGTTTTTT. Amino acid sequence: CATDPNTGELFF. V gene TRBV6-5 combines with J gene TRBJ2-2; no clear D. Germline-derived CDR1 and CDR2 are MNHEY and SVGAGI. The CDR3 is 12 amino acids. Trimming shortened V by 10 bases and J by 0 bases, and 6 bases separated the two germline ends.

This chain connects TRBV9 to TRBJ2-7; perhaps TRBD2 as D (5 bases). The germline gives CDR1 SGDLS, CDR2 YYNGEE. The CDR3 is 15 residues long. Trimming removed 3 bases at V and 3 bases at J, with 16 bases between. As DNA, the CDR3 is TGTGCCAGCAGCGAGCAAGCGGTTATGAACTACGAGCAGTACTTC. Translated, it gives CASSEQAVMNYEQYF. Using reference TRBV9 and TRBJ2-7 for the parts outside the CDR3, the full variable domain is DSGVTQTPKHLITATGQRVTLRCSPRSGDLSVYWYQQSLDQGLQFLIQYYNGEERAKGNILERFSAQQFPDLHSELNLSSLELGDSALYFCASSEQAVMNYEQYFGPGTRLTVT.

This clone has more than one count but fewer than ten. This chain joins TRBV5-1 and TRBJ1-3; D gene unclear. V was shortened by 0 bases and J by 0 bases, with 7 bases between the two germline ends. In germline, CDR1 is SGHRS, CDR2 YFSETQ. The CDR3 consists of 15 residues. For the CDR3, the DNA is TGCGCCAGCAGCTTGGATGCGGCCTCTGGAAACACCATATATTTT. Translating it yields CASSLDAASGNTIYF.

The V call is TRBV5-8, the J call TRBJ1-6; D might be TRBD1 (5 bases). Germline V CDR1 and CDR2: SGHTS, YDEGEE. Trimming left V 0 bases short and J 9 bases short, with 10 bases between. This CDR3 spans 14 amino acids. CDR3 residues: CASSLVPGSSPLHF. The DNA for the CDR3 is TGTGCCAGCAGCTTGGTGCCAGGGAGTTCACCCCTCCACTTT.

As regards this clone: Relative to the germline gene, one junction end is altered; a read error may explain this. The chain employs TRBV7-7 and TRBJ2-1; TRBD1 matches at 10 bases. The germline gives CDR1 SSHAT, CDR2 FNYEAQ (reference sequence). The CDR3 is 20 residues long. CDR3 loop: CASSPYAGTGVLGRDNEQFF. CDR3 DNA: TGTGCTAGCAGCCCGTACGCCGGGACAGGGGTCCTCGGCAGGGACAATGAGCAGTTCTTC.

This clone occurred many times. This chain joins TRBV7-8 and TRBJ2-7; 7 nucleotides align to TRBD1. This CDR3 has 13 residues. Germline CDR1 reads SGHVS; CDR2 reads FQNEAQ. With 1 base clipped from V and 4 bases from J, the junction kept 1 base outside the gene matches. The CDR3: CASSLDRGYEQYF. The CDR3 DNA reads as TGTGCCAGCAGCTTAGACAGGGGATACGAGCAGTACTTC.

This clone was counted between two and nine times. In nucleotides, the CDR3 is TGTGCCACCAACGAAAATAGACAGGGGCACTCTGGAAACACCATATATTTT. This gives the protein CATNENRQGHSGNTIYF. J is TRBJ1-3 and V is TRBV24-1; 8 bases map to TRBD1. V gave up 8 bases and J gave up 0 bases; unmatched junction bases: 11. This CDR3 comprises 17 residues. Germline assignment: CDR1 KGHDR and CDR2 SFDVKD.

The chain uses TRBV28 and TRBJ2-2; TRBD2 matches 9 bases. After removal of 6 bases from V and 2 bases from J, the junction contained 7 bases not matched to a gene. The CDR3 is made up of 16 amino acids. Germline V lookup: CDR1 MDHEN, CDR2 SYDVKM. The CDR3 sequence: CASSRSGGRNTGELFF. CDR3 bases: TGTGCCAGCAGCCGGAGCGGGGGGCGTAACACCGGGGAGCTGTTTTTT.

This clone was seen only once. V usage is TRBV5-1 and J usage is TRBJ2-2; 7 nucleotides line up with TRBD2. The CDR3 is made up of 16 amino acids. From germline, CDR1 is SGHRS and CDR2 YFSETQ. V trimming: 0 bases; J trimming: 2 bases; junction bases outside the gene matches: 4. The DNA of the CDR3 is TGCGCCAGCAGCTTGGCCGCGGGGGTTAACACCGGGGAGCTGTTTTTT. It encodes CASSLAAGVNTGELFF.

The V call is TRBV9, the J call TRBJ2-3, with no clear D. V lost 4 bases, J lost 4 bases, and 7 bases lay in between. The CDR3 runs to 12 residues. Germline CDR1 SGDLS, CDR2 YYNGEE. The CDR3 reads CASSPRADTQYF. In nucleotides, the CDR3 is TGTGCCAGCAGCCCCCGCGCAGATACGCAGTATTTT.

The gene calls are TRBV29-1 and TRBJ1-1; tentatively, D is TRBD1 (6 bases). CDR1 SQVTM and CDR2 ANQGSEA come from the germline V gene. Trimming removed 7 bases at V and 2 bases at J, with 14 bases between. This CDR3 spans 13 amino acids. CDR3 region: CSGGAQANTEAFF. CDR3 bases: TGCAGCGGGGGGGCCCAGGCCAACACTGAAGCTTTCTTT.

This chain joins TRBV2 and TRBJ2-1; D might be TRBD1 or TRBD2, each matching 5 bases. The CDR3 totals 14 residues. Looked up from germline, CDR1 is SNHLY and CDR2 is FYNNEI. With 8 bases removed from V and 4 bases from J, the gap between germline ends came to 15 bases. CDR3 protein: CASQDSGIYNEQFF. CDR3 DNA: TGTGCCAGCCAAGACAGCGGAATTTACAATGAGCAGTTCTTC.

CDR3 in DNA: TGTGCCAGCAGCTTATTGGACTATGGCTACACCTTC. Translating it yields CASSLLDYGYTF. The gene calls are TRBV7-9 and TRBJ1-2; D ambiguous. The germline CDR1 and CDR2 sequences are SEHNR and FQNEAQ (reference sequence). V was shortened by 2 bases and J by 3 bases, with 4 bases between the two germline ends. The CDR3 runs to 12 residues.

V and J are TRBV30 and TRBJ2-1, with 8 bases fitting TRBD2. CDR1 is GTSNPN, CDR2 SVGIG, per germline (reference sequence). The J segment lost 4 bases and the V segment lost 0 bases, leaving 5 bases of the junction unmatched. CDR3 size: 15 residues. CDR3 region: CAWSVSSGYYNEQFF. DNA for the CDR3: TGTGCCTGGAGTGTATCTAGCGGGTATTACAATGAGCAGTTCTTC.

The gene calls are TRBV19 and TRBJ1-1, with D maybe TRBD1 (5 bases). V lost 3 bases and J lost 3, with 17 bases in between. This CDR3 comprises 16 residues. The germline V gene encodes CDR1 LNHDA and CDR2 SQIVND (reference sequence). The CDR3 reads CASSIDPQGRYTEAFF. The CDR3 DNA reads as TGTGCCAGTAGTATTGACCCCCAGGGTAGGTACACTGAAGCTTTCTTT.

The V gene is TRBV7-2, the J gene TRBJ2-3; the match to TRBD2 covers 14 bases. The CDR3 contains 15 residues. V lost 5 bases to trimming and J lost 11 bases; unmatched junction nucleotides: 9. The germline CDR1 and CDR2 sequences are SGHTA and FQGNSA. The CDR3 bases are TGTGCCAGCAGCCCCCGACTAGCGGGGGGGAAGGTGCAGTATTTT. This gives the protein CASSPRLAGGKVQYF.

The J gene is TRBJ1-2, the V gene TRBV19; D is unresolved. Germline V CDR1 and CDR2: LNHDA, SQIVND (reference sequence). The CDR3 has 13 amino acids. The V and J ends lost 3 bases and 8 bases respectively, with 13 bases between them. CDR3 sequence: CASSMRAQRGYTF. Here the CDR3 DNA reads TGTGCCAGTAGTATGAGGGCCCAACGAGGCTACACCTTC.

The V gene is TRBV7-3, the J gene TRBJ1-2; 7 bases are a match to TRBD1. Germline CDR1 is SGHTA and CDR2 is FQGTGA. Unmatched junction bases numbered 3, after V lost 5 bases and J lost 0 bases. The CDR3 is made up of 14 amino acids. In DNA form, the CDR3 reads TGTGCCAGCAGCGGGGACAGAACTAACTATGGCTACACCTTC. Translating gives CASSGDRTNYGYTF. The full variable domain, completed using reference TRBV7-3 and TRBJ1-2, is GAGVSQTPSNKVTEKGKYVELRCDPISGHTALYWYRQSLGQGPEFLIYFQGTGAADDSGLPNDRFFAVRPEGSVSTLKIQRTERGDSAVYLCASSGDRTNYGYTFGSGTRLTVV.

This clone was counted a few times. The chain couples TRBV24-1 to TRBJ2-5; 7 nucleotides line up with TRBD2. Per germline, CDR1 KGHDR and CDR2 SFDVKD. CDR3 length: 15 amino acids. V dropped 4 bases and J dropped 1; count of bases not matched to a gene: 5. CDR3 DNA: TGTGCCACCAGTGAAGGCGGGAGAGTCCAAGAGACCCAGTACTTC. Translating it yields CATSEGGRVQETQYF.

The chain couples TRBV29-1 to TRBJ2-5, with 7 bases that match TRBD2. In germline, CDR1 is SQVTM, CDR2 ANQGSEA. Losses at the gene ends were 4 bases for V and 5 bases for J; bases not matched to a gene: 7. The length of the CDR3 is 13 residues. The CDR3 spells CSVVGGSSETQYF. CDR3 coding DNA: TGCAGCGTTGTGGGCGGGAGCAGTGAGACCCAGTACTTC. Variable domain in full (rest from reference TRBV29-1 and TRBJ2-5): SAVISQKPSRDICQRGTSLTIQCQVDSQVTMMFWYRQQPGQSLTLIATANQGSEATYESGFVIDKFPISRPNLTFSTLTVSNMSPEDSSIYLCSVVGGSSETQYFGPGTRLLVL.

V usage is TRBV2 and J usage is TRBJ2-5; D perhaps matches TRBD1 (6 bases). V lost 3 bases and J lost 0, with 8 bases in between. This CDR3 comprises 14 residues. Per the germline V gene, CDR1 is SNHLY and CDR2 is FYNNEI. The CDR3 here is CASSEDSYQETQYF. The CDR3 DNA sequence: TGTGCCAGCAGTGAGGACAGTTACCAAGAGACCCAGTACTTC.